The clone carrying this T cell receptor beta chain turned up a few times. The data were obtained in a study of T-cell reconstitution after alpha-beta-depleted transplantation in children. V was shortened by 3 bases and J by 3 bases, with 5 bases between the two germline ends. The CDR3 consists of 11 residues. Per germline, CDR1 DFQATT and CDR2 SNEGSKA (reference sequence). Unique molecular identifiers were incorporated during preparation of the TCRbeta library. MiXCR was run by TCRdb on the PCR reads, yielding one entry per CDR3 protein. The data show 170,000 or so distinct CDR3 sequences, less than 8% seen once.

This clonotype originated in a human donor who donated a stem cell graft to a child with Wiskott-Aldrich syndrome. The sequenced sample was PBMCs from the stem cell graft donor, obtained from the stem cell graft. The J gene is TRBJ1-2, the V gene TRBV20-1; D call uncertain. The chain's CDR3 is CSARDHYGYTF. CDR3 sequence (DNA): TGCAGTGCTAGGGACCACTATGGCTACACCTTC.